A single sample is the source of the 16 T cell receptor beta chains below, sequenced in a study of identifying expanded T cells in peripheral blood. The method was immunoSEQ multiplex PCR; TCRdb's version includes in-frame clones alone and lacks a portion of them. Of about 97,000 clones in the sample, more than 70% are singletons; the top ten hold roughly 13%. The sample taken for sequencing was blood. Receptors were obtained from a person aged 18 to 70 in good health.

This clone was counted once. This chain connects TRBV6-1 to TRBJ1-5; D possibly corresponds to TRBD1 (5 bases). Between the trimmed V and J ends, which lost 6 bases and 4 bases, there was a span of 10 bases. CDR1 and CDR2 (germline): MNHNS, SASEGT. This CDR3 region has 13 residues. CDR3: CASRGDGNQPQHF. The CDR3 nucleotides are TGTGCCAGCAGGGGGGACGGTAATCAGCCCCAGCATTTT.

V and J are TRBV6-1 and TRBJ1-5, with a weak D call TRBD1 (5 bases). Trimming took off 5 bases at V and 5 bases at J, with 16 bases between the two ends. This CDR3 has 15 amino acids. Germline V CDR1 and CDR2: MNHNS, SASEGT. This CDR3 is CASSRVSGGYQPQHF. The CDR3 region has the DNA TGTGCCAGCAGTAGGGTCAGTGGGGGGTATCAGCCCCAGCATTTT.

The chain carries TRBV9 and TRBJ2-5; 7 bases are a match to TRBD1. CDR1 SGDLS and CDR2 YYNGEE come from the germline V gene. This CDR3 spans 15 amino acids. The ends lost 0 bases at V and 2 bases at J; junction bases unmatched: 4. The CDR3 region has the DNA TGTGCCAGCAGCGTAGCGGGACAGTCGCAAGAGACCCAGTACTTC. Its translation is CASSVAGQSQETQYF.

The CDR3 region has the DNA TGTGCCAGCAGCCAAGAATTCTTGACGGTGGGTGAGCAGTACTTC. It codes for CASSQEFLTVGEQYF. The V gene is TRBV4-2, the J gene TRBJ2-7; no reliable D call. Germline CDR1 and CDR2: LGHNA and YNFKEQ. The CDR3 is 15 amino acids. Trimming took off 0 bases at V and 7 bases at J, with 16 bases between the two ends.

This clone is labeled as medium-sized. The rearrangement uses TRBV6-1 and TRBJ2-7, with D hard to call. The germline V gene has CDR1 MNHNS and CDR2 SASEGT. V shed 2 bases and J shed 6 bases, with 5 bases lying between them. The CDR3 spans 11 residues. As DNA, the CDR3 is TGTGCCAGCAGTGAAAATTTCGAGCAGTACTTC. This codes for CASSENFEQYF.

This chain links TRBV30 with TRBJ1-1; D gene unclear. CDR1 is GTSNPN and CDR2 is SVGIG in the germline V gene (reference sequence). Trimming pared 3 bases from V and 0 bases from J, leaving 14 bases between. CDR3 length equals 15 residues. For the CDR3, the DNA is TGTGCCTGGAGCGCCTCAAGTCGGATGAACACTGAAGCTTTCTTT. Amino acids: CAWSASSRMNTEAFF.

This rearrangement joins TRBV27 to TRBJ1-4; D is ambiguous. Germline values: CDR1 MNHEY, CDR2 SMNVEV (reference sequence). The CDR3 runs to 15 residues. The V end was cut by 0 bases, the J end by 4 bases, with 9 bases between. This CDR3 reads CASSLSNSINEKLFF. CDR3 nucleotide sequence: TGTGCCAGCAGTTTATCGAACAGTATTAATGAAAAACTGTTTTTT.

The CDR3 DNA is TGCGCCAGCAGTGAGCCCAGGGGTACAGGGAAAGGAGGTGAAGCTTTCTTT. Translated: CASSEPRGTGKGGEAFF. The rearrangement uses TRBV10-2 and TRBJ1-1; perhaps TRBD1 as D (6 bases). Germline CDR1 reads WSHSY; CDR2 reads SAAADI. The CDR3 totals 17 residues. V lost 2 bases to trimming and J lost 7 bases, with 23 bases between them.

Only a few counts were recorded for this clone. The J gene is TRBJ1-2, the V gene TRBV19; 7 bases fit TRBD1. Germline CDR1 is LNHDA and CDR2 is SQIVND (reference sequence). CDR3 length: 12 residues. With V trimmed by 5 bases and J by 6 bases, 3 bases remained unmatched. The chain's CDR3 is CASSYRGDGYTF. DNA of the CDR3: TGTGCCAGTAGTTACAGGGGAGATGGCTACACCTTC.

Only a few counts were recorded for this clone. The chain carries TRBV19 and TRBJ1-2; 7 bases line up with TRBD1. Germline V gene lookup returns CDR1 LNHDA and CDR2 SQIVND (reference sequence). V was pared by 6 bases and J by 1 base, with 8 bases of the junction left unmatched. The CDR3 covers 15 residues. The CDR3 loop is CASRTGTSDNYGYTF. The CDR3 bases are TGTGCCAGTAGGACAGGGACCTCCGATAACTATGGCTACACCTTC.

This chain uses TRBV5-1 with TRBJ1-1, with unresolved D. This CDR3 region has 11 residues. The ends were cut back, 7 bases at V and 5 bases at J, with 9 bases in the middle. Germline V gives CDR1 SGHRS, CDR2 YFSETQ. CDR3 region: CASQEGTEAFF. CDR3 DNA sequence: TGCGCCAGCCAGGAGGGAACTGAAGCTTTCTTT.

The chain combines TRBV18 with TRBJ1-2, with unresolved D. Between the trimmed V and J ends, which lost 1 base and 6 bases, there was a span of 15 bases. The CDR3 contains 15 residues. Germline CDR1 reads KGHSH; CDR2 reads LQKENI. CDR3 nucleotide sequence: TGTGCCAGCTCACCACGTCCCGGGCGGAAAGATGGCTACACCTTC. Protein: CASSPRPGRKDGYTF.

This clone has just a few counts. This chain connects TRBV28 to TRBJ2-3; 8 bases are a match to TRBD2. V lost 7 bases to trimming and J lost 3 bases; unmatched junction nucleotides: 21. The CDR3 runs 19 residues. Germline CDR1 and CDR2: MDHEN and SYDVKM. Here the CDR3 reads CASKKIAGTGGVWTDTQYF. The CDR3 region has the DNA TGTGCCAGCAAAAAAATAGCGGGAACCGGAGGGGTGTGGACAGATACGCAGTATTTT.

This sequence joins TRBV6-5 and TRBJ2-5, with D maybe TRBD2 (6 bases). Trimming pared 5 bases from V and 1 base from J, leaving 11 bases between. The CDR3 length is 14 residues. Germline lookup yields CDR1 MNHEY and CDR2 SVGAGI. The CDR3 spells CASSPRGTQETQYF. The CDR3, as DNA: TGTGCCAGCAGTCCCCGGGGGACCCAAGAGACCCAGTACTTC.

Only a few counts were recorded for this clone. V usage is TRBV5-1 and J usage is TRBJ2-7; a possible D gene is TRBD1 (5 bases). Germline CDR1 is SGHRS and CDR2 is YFSETQ. The CDR3 contains 14 residues. V was trimmed by 3 bases and J by 6 bases, leaving 16 bases between them. The CDR3 nucleotides read TGCGCCAGCAGCTCAACAGGCGTTGCTACCGAGCAGTACTTC. Its protein is CASSSTGVATEQYF. Complete variable domain (other parts from reference TRBV5-1 and TRBJ2-7): KAGVTQTPRYLIKTRGQQVTLSCSPISGHRSVSWYQQTPGQGLQFLFEYFSETQRNKGNFPGRFSGRQFSNSRSEMNVSTLELGDSALYLCASSSTGVATEQYFGPGTRLTVT.

The chain couples TRBV28 to TRBJ1-5, with D possibly being TRBD1 (5 bases). Germline values: CDR1 MDHEN, CDR2 SYDVKM. The CDR3 extends over 14 amino acids. V lost 8 bases, J lost 2 bases, and 13 bases lay in between. The CDR3 DNA is TGTGCCAGCCGACAGTCGGGGCGCAATCAGCCCCAGCATTTT. It yields the protein CASRQSGRNQPQHF. Drawing the rest from reference TRBV28 and TRBJ1-5, the complete variable domain is DVKVTQSSRYLVKRTGEKVFLECVQDMDHENMFWYRQDPGLGLRLIYFSYDVKMKEKGDIPEGYSVSREKKERFSLILESASTNQTSMYLCASRQSGRNQPQHFGDGTRLSIL.